Listed below are T cell receptor beta chains from one sample, sequenced in a study of blood T cell repertoires in COVID-19. Using immunoSEQ multiplex PCR, the repertoire was profiled, and TCRdb retains in-frame clones only, with some absent. The data hold 89,000 or so clones, with 85% observed a single time. Sample: peripheral blood. All receptors derive from an elderly man with acute or convalescent COVID-19. The conserved cysteine and the conserved F or W are not part of the CDR3 here. Fields, in order: V gene, D gene, J gene, CDR3 protein. A D gene is named only where the DNA matches it firmly.

>TRBV10-3|TRBD1|TRBJ2-3
AISPRGQDTQY
>TRBV28|TRBD2|TRBJ2-1
ASTLRTSGRREQF
>TRBV11-2|TRBD1|TRBJ2-2
ASSLAWTGGKIGELF
>TRBV5-6|.|TRBJ1-2
ASSPRGYYGYT
>TRBV7-9|.|TRBJ2-7
ASSLNSLSAYEQY
>TRBV4-1|TRBD2|TRBJ2-1
ASSQAATSGTSGKEQF
>TRBV5-1|.|TRBJ2-7
ASSQAQGHYEQY
>TRBV5-8|TRBD1|TRBJ1-5
ASSFFRGQGSQPQH
>TRBV24-1|.|TRBJ1-2
ATSDPAQGVLASGYT
>TRBV5-4|.|TRBJ2-1
ASSPVPSSYNEQF